The 8 T cell receptor beta chains listed next were all sequenced from one sample in a study of cytomegalovirus exposure and HLA in healthy donors. PCR used 60 Vbeta primers and 13 Jbeta primers. Assay used: immunoSEQ multiplex PCR; TCRdb lists only in-frame clones, some missing. The sample holds over 200,000 clones; under 90% are singletons and the top ten take 1.3%. Sequencing was done on a sample of PBMCs. These receptors were collected from a human donor in good health.

The rearrangement links TRBV19 to TRBJ1-1, with TRBD1 matching over 9 bases. J was trimmed by 4 bases and V by 7 bases; bases with no gene match: 7. This CDR3 contains 14 residues. Per germline, CDR1 LNHDA and CDR2 SQIVND (reference sequence). The CDR3 here is CASIKTGGATEAFF. The CDR3 nucleotides read TGTGCCAGTATCAAGACAGGGGGGGCCACTGAAGCTTTCTTT.

V gene TRBV7-2 combines with J gene TRBJ1-2, with D perhaps TRBD1 (6 bases). CDR3 length equals 14 residues. CDR1 and CDR2 from the germline V gene are SGHTA and FQGNSA. V gave up 6 bases and J gave up 4 bases, with 15 bases separating them. Here the CDR3 reads CASRTPGQIYGYTF. The CDR3 nucleotides read TGTGCCAGCAGAACCCCAGGACAGATCTATGGCTACACCTTC.

J is TRBJ1-1 and V is TRBV7-3; no reliable D call. Deletions cut 2 bases from V and 4 bases from J, with 11 bases between. Germline-derived CDR1 and CDR2 are SGHTA and FQGTGA. This CDR3 region has 14 residues. The CDR3 coding sequence is TGTGCCAGCAGCTTAGGGCCCCAGGCCACTGAAGCTTTCTTT. It codes for CASSLGPQATEAFF.

The gene calls are TRBV4-2 and TRBJ1-4; TRBD1 matches 11 bases. CDR1 is LGHNA, CDR2 YNFKEQ, per germline. V gave up 1 base and J gave up 6 bases; unmatched junction bases: 4. The CDR3 is 16 residues long. The DNA for the CDR3 is TGTGCCAGCAGCCAAGGAGGGGACAGGGGGTATGAAAAACTGTTTTTT. Amino acids: CASSQGGDRGYEKLFF.

CDR3 nucleotide sequence: TGTGCCAGCAGCTTAGCCGGGACTAGCGCGAACAATGAGCAGTTCTTC. This translates into CASSLAGTSANNEQFF. This chain connects TRBV7-3 to TRBJ2-1; 10 bases fit TRBD2. V shed 2 bases, J shed 5 bases, and the junction held 6 bases outside the gene matches. The CDR3 is 16 residues long. The V gene's germline CDR1 is SGHTA and CDR2 FQGTGA.

V usage is TRBV6-5 and J usage is TRBJ1-2; D might be TRBD1 (5 bases). The CDR3 is 14 residues long. V was cut by 6 bases and J by 5 bases, with 16 bases left in between. Germline V CDR1 and CDR2: MNHEY, SVGAGI. CDR3 in amino acids: CASSYGQDVYGYTF. For the CDR3, the DNA is TGTGCCAGCAGCTACGGACAAGATGTTTATGGCTACACCTTC.

This rearrangement joins TRBV6-4 to TRBJ2-1; 7 nucleotides agree with TRBD2. Germline V gene lookup returns CDR1 MRHNA and CDR2 SNTAGT. CDR3 length equals 15 residues. Losses at the gene ends were 3 bases for V and 0 bases for J; bases not matched to a gene: 2. CDR3 residues: CASSESSGSYNEQFF. CDR3 bases: TGTGCCAGCAGTGAGTCTAGCGGCTCCTACAATGAGCAGTTCTTC.

The chain couples TRBV5-1 to TRBJ2-2; 11 positions agree with TRBD2. The ends lost 5 bases at V and 8 bases at J; junction bases unmatched: 11. CDR1 and CDR2 from the germline V gene are SGHRS and YFSETQ. This CDR3 contains 16 residues. CDR3 residues: CASRTIAGGPLGELFF. CDR3 DNA sequence: TGCGCCAGCAGAACGATAGCGGGAGGGCCTCTGGGGGAGCTGTTTTTT.